This T cell receptor (beta chain) was identified during a study of cytomegalovirus exposure and HLA in healthy donors. Study-level findings and limits: Specific recognition of CMV antigens was confirmed in vitro for three chains (all CMV-associated).

Trimming shortened V by 5 bases and J by 2 bases, and 18 bases separated the two germline ends. The CDR3 sequence is 16 residues long. Germline loops: CDR1 SGHTA, CDR2 FQGNSA. This clone was detected only once. What it binds is not known. The PCR ran on 60 Vbeta and 13 Jbeta primers. Repertoires were generated with immunoSEQ multiplex PCR, while TCRdb's copy carries only in-frame clones and drops some. The data hold 100,000 to 120,000 clones, with 69% observed a single time. The chain uses TRBV7-2 and TRBJ2-5; D not resolved. The TCR originated in a young man in good health and CMV-seronegative. Sequencing was performed on PBMCs. The CDR3 is CASSHPSGSLQETQYF. The CDR3 DNA sequence: TGTGCCAGCAGCCACCCCTCTGGTAGCCTGCAAGAGACCCAGTACTTC.